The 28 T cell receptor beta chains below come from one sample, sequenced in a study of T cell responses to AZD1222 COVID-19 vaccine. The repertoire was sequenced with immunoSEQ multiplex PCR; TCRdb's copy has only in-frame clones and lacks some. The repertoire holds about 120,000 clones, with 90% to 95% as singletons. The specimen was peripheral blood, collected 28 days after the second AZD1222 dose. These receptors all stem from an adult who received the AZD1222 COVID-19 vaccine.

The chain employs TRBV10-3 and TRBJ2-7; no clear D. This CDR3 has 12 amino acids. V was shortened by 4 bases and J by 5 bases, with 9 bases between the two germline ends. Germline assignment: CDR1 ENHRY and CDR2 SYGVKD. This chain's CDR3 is CAISGSGNEQYF. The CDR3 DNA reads TGTGCCATCAGTGGGTCTGGGAACGAGCAGTACTTC.

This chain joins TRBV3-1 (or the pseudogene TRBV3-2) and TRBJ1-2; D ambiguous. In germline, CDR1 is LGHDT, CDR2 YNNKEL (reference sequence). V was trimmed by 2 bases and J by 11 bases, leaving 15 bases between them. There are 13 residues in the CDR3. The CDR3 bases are TGTGCCAGCAGCCAAAACACCCAATCGCGGTACACCTTC. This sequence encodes CASSQNTQSRYTF.

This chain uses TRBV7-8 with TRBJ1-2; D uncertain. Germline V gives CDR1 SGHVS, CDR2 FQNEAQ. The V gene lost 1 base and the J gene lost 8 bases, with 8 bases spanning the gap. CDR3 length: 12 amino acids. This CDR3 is CASSLGRRGYTF. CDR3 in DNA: TGTGCCAGCAGCTTAGGTAGGCGCGGCTACACCTTC.

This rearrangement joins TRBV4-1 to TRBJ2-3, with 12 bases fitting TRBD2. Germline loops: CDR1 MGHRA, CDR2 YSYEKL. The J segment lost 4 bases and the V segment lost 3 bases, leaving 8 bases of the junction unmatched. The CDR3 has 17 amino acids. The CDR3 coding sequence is TGCGCCAGCAGCCAGGAACTAGCGGGAGGTAACGCAGATACGCAGTATTTT. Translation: CASSQELAGGNADTQYF.

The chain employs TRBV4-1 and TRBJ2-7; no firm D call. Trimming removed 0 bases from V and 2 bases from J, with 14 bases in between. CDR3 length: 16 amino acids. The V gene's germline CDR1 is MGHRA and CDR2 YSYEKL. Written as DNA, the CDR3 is TGCGCCAGCAGCCAAGACCCTGGCGTAGGTACCTACGAGCAGTACTTC. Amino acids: CASSQDPGVGTYEQYF.

In DNA, the CDR3 is TGTGCCAGTAGTATTCGTGGGCCTTTCCACGAGCAGTACTTC. This encodes CASSIRGPFHEQYF. V gene TRBV19 combines with J gene TRBJ2-7; D gene uncertain. This CDR3 is 14 amino acids long. Germline assignment: CDR1 LNHDA and CDR2 SQIVND (reference sequence). The V and J ends lost 3 bases and 5 bases respectively, with 14 bases between them.

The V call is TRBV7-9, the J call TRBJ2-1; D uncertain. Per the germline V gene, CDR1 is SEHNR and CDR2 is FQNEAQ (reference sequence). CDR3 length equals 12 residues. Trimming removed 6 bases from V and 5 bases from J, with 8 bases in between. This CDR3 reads CASSLSDNEQFF. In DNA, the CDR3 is TGTGCCAGCAGTTTATCAGACAATGAGCAGTTCTTC.

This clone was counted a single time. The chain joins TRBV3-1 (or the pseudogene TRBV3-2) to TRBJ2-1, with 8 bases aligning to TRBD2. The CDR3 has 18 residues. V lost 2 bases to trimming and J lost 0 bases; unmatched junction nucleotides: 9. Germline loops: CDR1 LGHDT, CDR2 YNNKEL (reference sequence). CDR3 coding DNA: TGTGCCAGCAGCCAAATGTATGAGCGGGGGAGCTCCTACAATGAGCAGTTCTTC. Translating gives CASSQMYERGSSYNEQFF.

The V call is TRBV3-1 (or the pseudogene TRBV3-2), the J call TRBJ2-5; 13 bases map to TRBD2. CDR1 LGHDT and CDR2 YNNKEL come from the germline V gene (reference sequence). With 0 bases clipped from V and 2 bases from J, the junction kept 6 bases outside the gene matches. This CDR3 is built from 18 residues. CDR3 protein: CASSQDVLAGGPQETQYF. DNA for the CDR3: TGTGCCAGCAGCCAAGATGTACTAGCGGGGGGGCCTCAAGAGACCCAGTACTTC.

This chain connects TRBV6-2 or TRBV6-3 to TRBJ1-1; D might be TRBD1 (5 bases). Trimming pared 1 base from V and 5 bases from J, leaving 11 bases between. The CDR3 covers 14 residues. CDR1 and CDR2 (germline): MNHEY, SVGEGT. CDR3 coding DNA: TGTGCCAGCAGTTACTTCGCGGGGGGGACTGAAGCTTTCTTT. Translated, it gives CASSYFAGGTEAFF.

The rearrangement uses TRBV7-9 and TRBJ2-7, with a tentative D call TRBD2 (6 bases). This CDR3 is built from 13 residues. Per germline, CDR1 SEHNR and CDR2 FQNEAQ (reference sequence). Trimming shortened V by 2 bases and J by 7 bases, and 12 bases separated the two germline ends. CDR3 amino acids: CASSLPGTSEQYF. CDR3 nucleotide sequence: TGTGCCAGCAGCTTACCGGGGACTTCGGAGCAGTACTTC.

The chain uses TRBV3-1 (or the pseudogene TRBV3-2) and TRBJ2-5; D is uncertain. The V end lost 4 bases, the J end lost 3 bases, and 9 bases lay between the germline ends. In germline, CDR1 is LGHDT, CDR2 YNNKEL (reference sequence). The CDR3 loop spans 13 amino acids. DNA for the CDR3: TGTGCCAGCAGCCTCACCGCTGAAGAGACCCAGTACTTC. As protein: CASSLTAEETQYF.

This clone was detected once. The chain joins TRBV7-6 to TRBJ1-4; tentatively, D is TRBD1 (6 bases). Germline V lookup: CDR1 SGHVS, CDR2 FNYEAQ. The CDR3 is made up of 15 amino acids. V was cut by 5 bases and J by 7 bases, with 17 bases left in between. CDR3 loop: CASSQIGGLGEKLFF. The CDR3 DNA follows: TGTGCCAGCAGCCAAATAGGGGGGCTGGGTGAAAAACTGTTTTTT.

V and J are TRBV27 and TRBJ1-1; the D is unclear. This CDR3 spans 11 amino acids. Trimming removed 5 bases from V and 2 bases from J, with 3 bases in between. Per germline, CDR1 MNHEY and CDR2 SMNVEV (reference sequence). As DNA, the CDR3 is TGTGCCAGCAGTACTAACACTGAAGCTTTCTTT. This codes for CASSTNTEAFF.

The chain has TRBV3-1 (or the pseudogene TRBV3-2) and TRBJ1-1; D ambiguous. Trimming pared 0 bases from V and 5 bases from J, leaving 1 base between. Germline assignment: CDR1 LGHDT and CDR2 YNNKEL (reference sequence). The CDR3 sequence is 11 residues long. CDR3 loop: CASSQETEAFF. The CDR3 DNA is TGTGCCAGCAGCCAAGAAACTGAAGCTTTCTTT.

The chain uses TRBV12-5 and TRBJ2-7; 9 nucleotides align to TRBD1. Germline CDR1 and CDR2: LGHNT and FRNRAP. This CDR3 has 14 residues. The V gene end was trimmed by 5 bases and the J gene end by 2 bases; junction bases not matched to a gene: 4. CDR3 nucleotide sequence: TGTGCTAGTGGTCCCGGGACAGGGCCCTACGAGCAGTACTTC. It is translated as CASGPGTGPYEQYF.

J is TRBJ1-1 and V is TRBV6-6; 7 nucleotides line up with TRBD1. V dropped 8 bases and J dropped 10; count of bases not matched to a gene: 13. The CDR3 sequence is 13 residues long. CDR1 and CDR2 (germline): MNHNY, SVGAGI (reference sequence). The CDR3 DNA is TGTGCCAGCGCCGACTGGACAGGACCGGCAGCTTTCTTT. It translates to CASADWTGPAAFF.

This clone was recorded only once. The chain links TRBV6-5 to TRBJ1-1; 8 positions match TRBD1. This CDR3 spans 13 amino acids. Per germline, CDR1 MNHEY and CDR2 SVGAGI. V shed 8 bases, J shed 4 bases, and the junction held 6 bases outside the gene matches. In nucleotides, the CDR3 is TGTGCCAGCGCGACAGGGGTGGCCACTGAAGCTTTCTTT. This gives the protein CASATGVATEAFF.

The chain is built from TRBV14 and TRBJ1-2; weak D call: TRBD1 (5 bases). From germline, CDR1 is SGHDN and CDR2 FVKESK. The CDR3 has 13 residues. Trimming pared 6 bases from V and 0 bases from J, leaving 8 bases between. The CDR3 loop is CASSPGPNYGYTF. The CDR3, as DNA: TGTGCCAGCAGTCCGGGGCCTAACTATGGCTACACCTTC.

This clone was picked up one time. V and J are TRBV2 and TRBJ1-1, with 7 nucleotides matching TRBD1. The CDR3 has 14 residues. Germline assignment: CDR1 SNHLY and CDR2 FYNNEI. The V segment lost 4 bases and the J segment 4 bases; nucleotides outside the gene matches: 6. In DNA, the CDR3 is TGTGCCAGCAGTGGACAGGGTGGCGTCACTGAAGCTTTCTTT. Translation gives CASSGQGGVTEAFF. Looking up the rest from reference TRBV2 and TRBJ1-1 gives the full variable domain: EPEVTQTPSHQVTQMGQEVILRCVPISNHLYFYWYRQILGQKVEFLVSFYNNEISEKSEIFDDQFSVERPDGSNFTLKIRSTKLEDSAMYFCASSGQGGVTEAFFGQGTRLTVV.

The CDR3 is CASSFGGGGTDTQYF. The CDR3 DNA is TGTGCCAGCAGCTTTGGCGGGGGGGGAACAGATACGCAGTATTTT. The genes are TRBV11-2 and TRBJ2-3; TRBD2 aligns across 9 bases. This CDR3 contains 15 residues. Per the germline V gene, CDR1 is SGHAT and CDR2 is FQNNGV. The J segment lost 3 bases and the V segment lost 3 bases, leaving 4 bases of the junction unmatched.

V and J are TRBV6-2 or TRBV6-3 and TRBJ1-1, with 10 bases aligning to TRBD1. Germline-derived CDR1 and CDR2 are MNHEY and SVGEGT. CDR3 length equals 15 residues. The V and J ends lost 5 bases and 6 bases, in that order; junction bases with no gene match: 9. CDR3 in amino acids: CASSAPGQGIPEAFF. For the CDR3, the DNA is TGTGCCAGCAGTGCACCGGGACAGGGGATCCCTGAAGCTTTCTTT.

The CDR3 DNA is TGTGCCAGCAGCTTGGGACAGGGGGCAAGTGGCTACACCTTC. It codes for CASSLGQGASGYTF. V is TRBV7-2 and J is TRBJ1-2; 12 nucleotides match TRBD1. Germline CDR1 reads SGHTA; CDR2 reads FQGNSA. After removal of 3 bases from V and 7 bases from J, the junction contained 3 bases not matched to a gene. The CDR3 covers 14 residues.

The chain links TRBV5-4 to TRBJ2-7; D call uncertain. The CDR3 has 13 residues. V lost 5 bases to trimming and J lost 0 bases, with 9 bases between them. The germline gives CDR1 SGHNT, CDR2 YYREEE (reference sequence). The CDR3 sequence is CASSFPSSYEQYF. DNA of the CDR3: TGTGCCAGCAGTTTCCCCTCCTCCTACGAGCAGTACTTC.

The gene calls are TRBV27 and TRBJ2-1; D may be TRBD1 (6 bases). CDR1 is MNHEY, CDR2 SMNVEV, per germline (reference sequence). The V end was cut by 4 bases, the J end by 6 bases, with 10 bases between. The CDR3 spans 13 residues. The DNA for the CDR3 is TGTGCCAGCAGTTGGGGGCCAACCAATGAGCAGTTCTTC. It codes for CASSWGPTNEQFF.

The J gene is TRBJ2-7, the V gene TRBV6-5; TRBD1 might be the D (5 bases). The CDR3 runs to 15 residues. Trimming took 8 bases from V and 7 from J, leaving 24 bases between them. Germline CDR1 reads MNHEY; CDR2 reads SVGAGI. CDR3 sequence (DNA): TGTGCCAGCTTTCTGGGGCAGTCCGCCATGGGGGAGCAGTACTTC. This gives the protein CASFLGQSAMGEQYF.

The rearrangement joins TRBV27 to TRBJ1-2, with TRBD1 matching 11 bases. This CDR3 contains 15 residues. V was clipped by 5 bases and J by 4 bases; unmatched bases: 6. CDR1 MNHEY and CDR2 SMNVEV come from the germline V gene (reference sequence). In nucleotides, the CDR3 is TGTGCCAGCAGTGGGACAGGGGGGTATGGCTATGGCTACACCTTC. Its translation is CASSGTGGYGYGYTF.

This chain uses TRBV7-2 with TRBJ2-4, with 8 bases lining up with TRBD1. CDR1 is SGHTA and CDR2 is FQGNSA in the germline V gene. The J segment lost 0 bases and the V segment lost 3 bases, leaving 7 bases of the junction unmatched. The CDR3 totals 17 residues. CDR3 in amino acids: CASSFRGPGIAKNIQYF. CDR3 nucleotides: TGTGCCAGCAGCTTCAGGGGGCCGGGAATAGCCAAAAACATTCAGTACTTC. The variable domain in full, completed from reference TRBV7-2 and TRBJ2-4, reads GAGVSQSPSNKVTEKGKDVELRCDPISGHTALYWYRQSLGQGLEFLIYFQGNSAPDKSGLPSDRFSAERTGGSVSTLTIQRTQQEDSAVYLCASSFRGPGIAKNIQYFGAGTRLSVL.